This T cell receptor (beta chain) was profiled in a study of shared clonotypes between healthy human individuals (dated by TCRdb to 2020 to 2022). As for the study more broadly: The cohort included three men and two women between 18 and 49 years of age. Per donor, three plates each were used for CD4 naive and CD4 memory, two for CD8 naive, and one for CD8 memory. To estimate repertoire size and how much clonotype sharing occurs between individuals, the study deeply sequenced the blood TCR repertoires of several healthy adults. To increase sequencing depth and limit assay-specific biases, different laboratories used diverse techniques to prepare libraries and sequence TCR repertoires. Between about 0.94 and 10 billion PBMCs per donor were obtained by leukapheresis. The full study reports these points: The genetic and exposure-history diversity represented was limited by the small number of donors. Across four donors, approximately 5% of naive CD4, approximately 4% of naive CD8, 2% to 2.5% of memory CD4, and under 0.45% of memory CD8 clonotypes were shared. Estimated clonotype richness was generally larger for naive than for memory subsets. Compared with non-shared clonotypes, the clonotypes found in all four sorted-subset donors had higher generation probabilities. Even with the large sequencing depth, rarefaction of the sorted-subset datasets indicated that sequencing was incomplete. Based on pairwise subsampling, the degree of clonotype sharing among donors was expected to be affected by sequencing depth. Sampling was limited to blood, and TCR repertoires in tissue likely differ from TCR repertoires in blood.

Using the deep immunoSEQ assay, TCR CDR3 regions were amplified from genomic DNA by multiplex PCR. Extracted genomic DNA from each cell subset was distributed evenly across all wells of several immunoSEQ 96-well plates, and each plate was treated as a replicate. For sorted subsets, each replicate PCR was loaded with 200 to 250 ng genomic DNA, equivalent to some 27,000 T cell genomes. The purified libraries were quantified using a Qubit 3.0 fluorometer, sized with a Bioanalyzer 2100, and then quantified again using the KAPA Library Quantification kit. Every immunoSEQ 96-well plate was sequenced on a separate single-read 150-cycle Illumina NextSeq 550 flow cell. Per the authors' processing: Because the immunoSEQ output included only junctional sequences and no quality scores, the filtering could not be the same as the filtering used for full-length reads. To assign V/J genes and CDR3, sequences were annotated using PyIR, a Python wrapper for IgBLAST v1.9, with IMGT germline references. Reads were removed for weak V/J assignments (E-value above 1e-6), missing CDR3, stop codons, out-of-frame junctions, or ambiguous translated residues. V3J clonotypes were defined as sequences sharing an identical inferred V gene, J gene, and CDR3 amino acid sequence. Percentage overlap between repertoires was calculated by dividing the number of shared unique clonotypes by the size of the smaller repertoire. Three approaches were used to assess repertoire richness: RTK rarefaction, the Chao1 estimator, and Recon v2.1 estimates of unobserved clonotypes. For all TCRbeta clonotypes obtained by the gDNA method from a few donors, generation probabilities were computed with OLGA. Entries here come from immuneACCESS through TCRdb and include only in-frame sequences with V and J called. Some clones fail to appear in such tables; in the studies checked, an unresolved V gene covers under half of the shortfall, and the cause of the remainder is unknown. Clonal size and the V and J genes are those of that table, whereas D and trimming came from the DNA. This sample has roughly 2,300,000 clones in its table, and about nine tenths of those were observed once. Of the sample, 0.3% to 0.4% falls within the top ten clones.

With respect to this clone: Its recognized antigen is unknown. Per-base quality was not reported, and no clone a single base away is much larger than it.

Trimming at the junction amounts to 3 bases on V and 7 bases on J, and the germline ends lie 21 bases apart. The CDR3 sequence holds 16 residues, the cysteine and phenylalanine included. Of all the DNA, just the CDR3 is kept, 48 bases in frame from base 1. Taken from the germline V gene (reference sequence), the CDR1 and CDR2 loops are MNHEY and SMNVEV. The donors were healthy, HIV-negative adults with no recently reported acute infections or vaccinations. Only Caucasian adults living in Nashville, Tennessee, USA were represented among the donors. CD4+ T cells were enriched by magnetic negative selection; naive cells were then positively selected on CD45RA, and the negative fraction formed the memory subset. Blood was collected by leukapheresis, and PBMCs were isolated by Ficoll-Histopaque density gradient centrifugation and then cryopreserved in liquid nitrogen vapor phase. Analytical flow cytometry was used to check the purity and quantity of every magnetically sorted T cell population. Each sorted fraction had its genomic DNA isolated and then quantified by UV absorbance on a Nanodrop 2000c.

The sample comprised naive CD4+ T cells from PBMCs. The meaning of the sample's cell subset or site label: CD45RA+ positively selected. The V and J segments used are TRBV27 and TRBJ2-5; TRBD1 is possibly the D segment (5 matching bases). This TCR was recovered from a young man in good health. Some clones in this sample may be carry-over from other donors' samples. The CDR3 in this case is CASSLALSAGIVTQYF. The DNA sequence is TGTGCCAGCAGTTTGGCCCTGTCGGCAGGGATAGTGACCCAGTACTTC.